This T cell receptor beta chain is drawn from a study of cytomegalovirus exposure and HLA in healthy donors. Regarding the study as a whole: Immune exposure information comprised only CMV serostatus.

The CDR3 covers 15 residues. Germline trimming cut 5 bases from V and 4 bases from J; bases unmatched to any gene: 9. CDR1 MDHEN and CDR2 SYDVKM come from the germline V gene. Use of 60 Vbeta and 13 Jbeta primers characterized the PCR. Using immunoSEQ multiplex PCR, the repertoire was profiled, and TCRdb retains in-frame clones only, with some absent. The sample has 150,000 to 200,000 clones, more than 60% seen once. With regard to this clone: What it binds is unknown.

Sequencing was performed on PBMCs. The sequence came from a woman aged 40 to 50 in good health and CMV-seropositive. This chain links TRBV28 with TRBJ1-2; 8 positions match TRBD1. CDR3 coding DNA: TGTGCCAGCAGTATCGGGACAGGATTTCCCTATGGCTACACCTTC. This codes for CASSIGTGFPYGYTF.